The next 24 T cell receptor beta chains were all read from a single sample in a study of T cells in Graves' hyperthyroidism and ophthalmopathy. The TCR beta CDR3 regions underwent amplification using RNA transcripts as the source. The primer set for the first-round RT-PCR of the TCR CDR3 was HTBI. TCRdb re-analysed the multiplex PCR reads in MiXCR, keeping a single row per CDR3 protein. The repertoire consists of some 760,000 distinct CDR3 sequences, with around 15% occurring once and the leading ten covering 9.5% to 13%. Specimen: blood. The receptor set was obtained from a young woman with Graves' hyperthyroidism.

DNA for the CDR3: TGTGCCAGCAGTGAGTCCCTCACAGATACGCAGTATTTT. Its translation: CASSESLTDTQYF. The rearrangement links TRBV6-1 to TRBJ2-3; D unresolved. Looked up from germline, CDR1 is MNHNS and CDR2 is SASEGT. V was clipped by 3 bases and J by 2 bases, with 6 bases between them. This CDR3 is 13 amino acids long.

This clonotype has more than one count but fewer than ten. V gene TRBV19 combines with J gene TRBJ1-2, with TRBD1 matching 7 bases. This CDR3 has 14 amino acids. Germline CDR1 reads LNHDA; CDR2 reads SQIVND (reference sequence). The V and J ends lost 8 bases and 3 bases, in that order; junction bases with no gene match: 9. The DNA for the CDR3 is TGTGCCAGTGGAATAACCGGGACAGACTATGGCTACACCTTC. Its protein product is CASGITGTDYGYTF.

This clonotype was counted between two and nine times. The V call is TRBV28, the J call TRBJ1-3; tentatively, D is TRBD1 (6 bases). Trimming took 6 bases from V and 3 from J, leaving 15 bases between them. In germline, CDR1 is MDHEN, CDR2 SYDVKM. The CDR3 sequence is 15 residues long. DNA for the CDR3: TGTGCCAGCAGGCCTCGGGACAAATTTGGAAACACCATATATTTT. It specifies CASRPRDKFGNTIYF.

This clonotype was seen a handful of times. This chain links TRBV6-1 with TRBJ2-2; possibly TRBD2 for D (5 bases). The V gene's germline CDR1 is MNHNS and CDR2 SASEGT. V lost 4 bases and J 6 bases, leaving 15 bases between the germline ends. The CDR3 is 15 residues long. This chain's CDR3 is CASSASWLEPGELFF. In nucleotides, the CDR3 is TGTGCCAGCAGTGCTAGCTGGTTGGAACCCGGGGAGCTGTTTTTT.

This clonotype was seen repeatedly, ten times or more. The CDR3 DNA reads as TGTGCCAGCAGGCTGATCGGAAAGTACGAGCAGTACTTC. It yields the protein CASRLIGKYEQYF. The genes are TRBV7-2 and TRBJ2-7; unclear D gene. There are 13 residues in the CDR3. Germline loops: CDR1 SGHTA, CDR2 FQGNSA. The V and J ends lost 6 bases and 4 bases respectively, with 13 bases between them.

This rearrangement joins TRBV29-1 to TRBJ1-1; 8 nucleotides match TRBD1. The J segment lost 4 bases and the V segment lost 7 bases, leaving 5 bases of the junction unmatched. Germline V gene data show CDR1 as SQVTM and CDR2 as ANQGSEA. The CDR3 spans 12 residues. The CDR3 loop reads CSAFGQGTEAFF. The CDR3 DNA reads TGCAGCGCGTTCGGACAGGGCACTGAAGCTTTCTTT. The full variable domain, completed using reference TRBV29-1 and TRBJ1-1, is SAVISQKPSRDICQRGTSLTIQCQVDSQVTMMFWYRQQPGQSLTLIATANQGSEATYESGFVIDKFPISRPNLTFSTLTVSNMSPEDSSIYLCSAFGQGTEAFFGQGTRLTVV.

This clonotype was seen more than once but under ten times. V usage is TRBV15 and J usage is TRBJ2-3; TRBD2 matches at 7 bases. V dropped 1 base and J dropped 0; count of bases not matched to a gene: 1. CDR1 and CDR2 from the germline V gene are LNHNV and YYDKDF (reference sequence). The CDR3 totals 15 residues. CDR3 in amino acids: CATSRGSGSTDTQYF. Written as DNA, the CDR3 is TGTGCCACCAGCAGAGGTAGCGGGAGCACAGATACGCAGTATTTT. Full variable domain (remainder filled in from reference TRBV15 and TRBJ2-3): DAMVIQNPRYQVTQFGKPVTLSCSQTLNHNVMYWYQQKSSQAPKLLFHYYDKDFNNEADTPDNFQSRRPNTSFCFLDIRSPGLGDTAMYLCATSRGSGSTDTQYFGPGTRLTVL.

This clonotype has only a few counts. The chain carries TRBV3-1 and TRBJ2-1; 11 bases are shared with TRBD1. Germline loops: CDR1 LGHDT, CDR2 YNNKEL (reference sequence). The CDR3 runs to 16 residues. J was trimmed by 4 bases and V by 3 bases; bases with no gene match: 5. CDR3 sequence: CASSQAGTGGYNEQFF. CDR3 bases: TGTGCCAGCAGCCAGGCCGGGACAGGGGGGTACAATGAGCAGTTCTTC.

This clonotype was seen repeatedly, ten times or more. The rearrangement links TRBV30 to TRBJ2-7; 11 nucleotides align to TRBD2. The germline V gene has CDR1 GTSNPN and CDR2 SVGIG (reference sequence). The CDR3 has 15 amino acids. Trimming took 5 bases from V and 4 from J; bases not matched to a gene: 10. The CDR3 nucleotides read TGTGCCTGGGAATACCCGGGACTAGCGGAATACGAGCAGTACTTC. Protein product: CAWEYPGLAEYEQYF. Using reference TRBV30 and TRBJ2-7 for the parts outside the CDR3, the full variable domain is SQTIHQWPATLVQPVGSPLSLECTVEGTSNPNLYWYRQAAGRGLQLLFYSVGIGQISSEVPQNLSASRPQDRQFILSSKKLLLSDSGFYLCAWEYPGLAEYEQYFGPGTRLTVT.

This clonotype was counted only a few times. This chain connects TRBV7-9 to TRBJ2-2; tentatively, D is TRBD1 (5 bases). V was cut by 1 base and J by 3 bases, with 9 bases left in between. The CDR3 has 15 residues. The germline V gene has CDR1 SEHNR and CDR2 FQNEAQ (reference sequence). The CDR3: CASSLEGADTGELFF. The CDR3 region has the DNA TGTGCCAGCAGCTTAGAAGGGGCGGACACCGGGGAGCTGTTTTTT.

The sample holds a few counts of this clonotype. The chain is built from TRBV7-9 and TRBJ2-1; perhaps TRBD2 as D (5 bases). The CDR3 is 16 amino acids. Germline V gene lookup returns CDR1 SEHNR and CDR2 FQNEAQ (reference sequence). Trimming pared 5 bases from V and 0 bases from J, leaving 14 bases between. CDR3: CASSPSPGSSYNEQFF. The CDR3 DNA reads TGTGCCAGCAGCCCTAGTCCGGGAAGCTCCTACAATGAGCAGTTCTTC.

V and J are TRBV6-5 and TRBJ1-2; TRBD1 agrees at 8 bases. Per germline, CDR1 MNHEY and CDR2 SVGAGI. This CDR3 contains 15 residues. V was clipped by 0 bases and J by 4 bases; unmatched bases: 4. CDR3 region: CASSYSRQGFYGYTF. CDR3 in DNA: TGTGCCAGCAGTTACTCCCGACAGGGGTTCTATGGCTACACCTTC.

The rearrangement links TRBV6-1 to TRBJ1-5; TRBD1 might be the D (5 bases). Germline V lookup: CDR1 MNHNS, CDR2 SASEGT. This CDR3 comprises 15 residues. This CDR3 reads CAVGQGGFGNQPQHF. The CDR3 nucleotides are TGTGCAGTGGGGCAGGGAGGATTCGGCAATCAGCCCCAGCATTTT.

This clonotype appeared many times. The chain joins TRBV18 to TRBJ2-1, with 10 bases fitting TRBD1. Trimming cost V 5 bases and J 2 bases; bases outside gene matches: 3. The CDR3 has 15 amino acids. The germline gives CDR1 KGHSH, CDR2 LQKENI. In DNA, the CDR3 is TGTGCCAGCTCAGCCGGGACAGGGGCCTACAATGAGCAGTTCTTC. Its translation is CASSAGTGAYNEQFF.

This clonotype has at least ten counts. The V and J genes are TRBV18 and TRBJ1-5; D gene ambiguous. V was trimmed by 3 bases and J by 5 bases, leaving 8 bases between them. CDR1 is KGHSH, CDR2 LQKENI, per germline. The CDR3 contains 13 residues. The chain's CDR3 is CASSPYGDQPQHF. The CDR3 nucleotides read TGTGCCAGCTCACCGTACGGAGATCAGCCCCAGCATTTT.

This clonotype was detected a few times. This rearrangement joins TRBV6-1 to TRBJ2-7; D is possibly TRBD2 (6 bases). CDR3 length equals 14 residues. With 4 bases removed from V and 0 bases from J, the gap between germline ends came to 10 bases. CDR1 and CDR2 (germline): MNHNS, SASEGT. The CDR3: CASSAWGDSYEQYF. In nucleotides, the CDR3 is TGTGCCAGCAGTGCGTGGGGGGACTCCTACGAGCAGTACTTC.

This clonotype was seen a handful of times. This chain uses TRBV2 with TRBJ2-3, with D perhaps given as TRBD1 or TRBD2 (5 bases each). The ends were cut back, 6 bases at V and 0 bases at J, with 16 bases in the middle. The CDR3 contains 16 residues. CDR1 is SNHLY, CDR2 FYNNEI, per germline. This chain's CDR3 is CASSGHGGVSTDTQYF. CDR3 nucleotide sequence: TGTGCCAGCAGCGGTCATGGGGGAGTGAGCACAGATACGCAGTATTTT.

The genes are TRBV7-2 and TRBJ2-7, with D perhaps TRBD2 (6 bases). Trimming removed 1 base at V and 3 bases at J, with 10 bases between. The germline V gene encodes CDR1 SGHTA and CDR2 FQGNSA. The CDR3 has 14 residues. CDR3 DNA sequence: TGTGCCAGCAGCTTAGTCCCGGGAGACTACGAGCAGTACTTC. The encoded protein is CASSLVPGDYEQYF.

The V call is TRBV11-2, the J call TRBJ2-7; unclear D gene. Germline values: CDR1 SGHAT, CDR2 FQNNGV. This CDR3 region has 12 residues. The germline V and J ends were trimmed by 5 bases and 6 bases, with 11 bases remaining between them. CDR3 nucleotides: TGTGCCAGCAGCCGGACCGTAGTCGAGCAGTACTTC. It encodes CASSRTVVEQYF.

This clonotype came up many times. The CDR3 DNA is TGTGCCAGCTCGACTAGATCCGAGCAGTACTTC. Its protein product is CASSTRSEQYF. The genes are TRBV3-1 and TRBJ2-7; maybe TRBD2 (6 bases). Trimming stripped 8 bases from V and 6 bases from J, with 11 bases between. CDR1 is LGHDT, CDR2 YNNKEL, per germline (reference sequence). The CDR3 runs to 11 residues.

The genes are TRBV20-1 and TRBJ2-3, with 10 bases that match TRBD1. The germline gives CDR1 DFQATT, CDR2 SNEGSKA (reference sequence). The J segment lost 1 base and the V segment lost 4 bases, leaving 5 bases of the junction unmatched. CDR3 size: 15 residues. The chain's CDR3 is CSAKEGTGGTDTQYF. The CDR3 bases are TGCAGTGCTAAGGAGGGGACAGGGGGCACAGATACGCAGTATTTT.

This clonotype was seen only a few times. This rearrangement joins TRBV6-1 to TRBJ2-5; possibly TRBD1 for D (5 bases). V was pared by 6 bases and J by 7 bases, with 15 bases between. Germline V gene data show CDR1 as MNHNS and CDR2 as SASEGT. The length of the CDR3 is 13 residues. The CDR3 DNA sequence: TGTGCCAGCAGGGAACCAGGGTTGGGGACCCAGTACTTC. Encoded protein: CASREPGLGTQYF.

This clonotype was seen a handful of times. This may stem from a read error, because a much larger clone lies one nucleotide away. The chain carries TRBV6-5 and TRBJ1-1, with unresolved D. With 2 bases removed from V and 0 bases from J, the gap between germline ends came to 13 bases. Germline lookup yields CDR1 MNHEY and CDR2 SVGAGI. The CDR3 has 16 amino acids. CDR3 bases: TGTGCCAGCAGTTACAACCAGGTAGTTTTGAACACTGAAGCTTTCTTT. Its protein is CASSYNQVVLNTEAFF.

In DNA form, the CDR3 reads TGTGCCAGCAGTCCCTGGACAGGGGGGGATACGCAGTATTTT. Amino acid sequence: CASSPWTGGDTQYF. The genes are TRBV28 and TRBJ2-3; TRBD1 matches at 10 bases. The trim removed 5 bases at V and 6 bases at J, leaving 5 bases unmatched. CDR3 length: 14 amino acids. Germline CDR1 MDHEN, CDR2 SYDVKM. Supplemented by reference TRBV28 and TRBJ2-3, the full variable domain reads DVKVTQSSRYLVKRTGEKVFLECVQDMDHENMFWYRQDPGLGLRLIYFSYDVKMKEKGDIPEGYSVSREKKERFSLILESASTNQTSMYLCASSPWTGGDTQYFGPGTRLTVL.